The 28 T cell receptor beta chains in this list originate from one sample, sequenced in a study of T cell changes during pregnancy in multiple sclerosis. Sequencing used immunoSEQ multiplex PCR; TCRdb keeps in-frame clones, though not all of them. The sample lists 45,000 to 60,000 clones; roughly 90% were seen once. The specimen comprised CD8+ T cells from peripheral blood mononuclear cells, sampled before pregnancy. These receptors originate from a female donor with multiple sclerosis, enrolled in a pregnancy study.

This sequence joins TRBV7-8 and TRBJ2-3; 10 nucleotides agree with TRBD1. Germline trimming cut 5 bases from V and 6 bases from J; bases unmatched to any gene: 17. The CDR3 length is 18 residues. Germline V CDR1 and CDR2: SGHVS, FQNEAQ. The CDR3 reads CASSPELPAGQGFDTQYF. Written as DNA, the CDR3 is TGTGCCAGCAGCCCTGAGCTGCCGGCGGGACAGGGGTTCGATACGCAGTATTTT.

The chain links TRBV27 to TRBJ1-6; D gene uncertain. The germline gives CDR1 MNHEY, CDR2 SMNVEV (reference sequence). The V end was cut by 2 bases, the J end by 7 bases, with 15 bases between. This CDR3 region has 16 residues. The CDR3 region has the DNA TGTGCCAGCAGTTTAAGGTTCGGAGAGATAAATTCACCCCTCCACTTT. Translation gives CASSLRFGEINSPLHF.

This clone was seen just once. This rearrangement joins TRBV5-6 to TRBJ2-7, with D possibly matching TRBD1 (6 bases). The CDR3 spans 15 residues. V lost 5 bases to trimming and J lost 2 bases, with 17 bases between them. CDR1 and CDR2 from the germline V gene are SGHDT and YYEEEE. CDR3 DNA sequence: TGTGCCAGCAGTTACGGGACACCAACCCCCTACGAGCAGTACTTC. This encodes CASSYGTPTPYEQYF.

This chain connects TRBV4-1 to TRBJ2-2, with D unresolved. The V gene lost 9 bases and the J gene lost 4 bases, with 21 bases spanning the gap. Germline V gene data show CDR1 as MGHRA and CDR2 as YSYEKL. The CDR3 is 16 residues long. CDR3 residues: CASQVLGVVSTGELFF. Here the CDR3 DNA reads TGCGCCAGTCAGGTACTGGGTGTCGTGAGCACCGGGGAGCTGTTTTTT.

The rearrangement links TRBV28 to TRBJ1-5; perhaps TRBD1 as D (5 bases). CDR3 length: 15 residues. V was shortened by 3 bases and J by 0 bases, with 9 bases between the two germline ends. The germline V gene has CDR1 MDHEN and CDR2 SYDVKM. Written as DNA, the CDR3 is TGTGCCAGCAGTTTCCTAGACAGTAGCAATCAGCCCCAGCATTTT. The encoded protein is CASSFLDSSNQPQHF.

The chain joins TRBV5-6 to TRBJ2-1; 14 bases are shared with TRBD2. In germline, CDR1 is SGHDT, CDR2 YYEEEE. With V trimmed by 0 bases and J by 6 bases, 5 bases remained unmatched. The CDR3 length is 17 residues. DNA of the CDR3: TGTGCCAGCAGCTTGGTATCGACTAGCGGGGGGGCCAATGAGCAGTTCTTC. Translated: CASSLVSTSGGANEQFF.

Here the CDR3 DNA reads TGTGCCAGCAGCCCACCTGAGGCCGGGGAGCTGTTTTTT. Protein product: CASSPPEAGELFF. V and J are TRBV5-6 and TRBJ2-2, with D uncertain. The V end lost 4 bases, the J end lost 6 bases, and 10 bases lay between the germline ends. Germline CDR1 and CDR2: SGHDT and YYEEEE. This CDR3 is built from 13 residues. Full variable domain (outside the CDR3, taken from reference TRBV5-6 and TRBJ2-2): DAGVTQSPTHLIKTRGQQVTLRCSPKSGHDTVSWYQQALGQGPQFIFQYYEEEERQRGNFPDRFSGHQFPNYSSELNVNALLLGDSALYLCASSPPEAGELFFGEGSRLTVL.

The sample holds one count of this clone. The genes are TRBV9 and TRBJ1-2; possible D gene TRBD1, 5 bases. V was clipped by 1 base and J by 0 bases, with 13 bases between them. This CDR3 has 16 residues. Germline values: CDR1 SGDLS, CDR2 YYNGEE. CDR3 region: CASSVPTVGSNYGYTF. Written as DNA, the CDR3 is TGTGCCAGCAGCGTACCGACAGTGGGCTCTAACTATGGCTACACCTTC.

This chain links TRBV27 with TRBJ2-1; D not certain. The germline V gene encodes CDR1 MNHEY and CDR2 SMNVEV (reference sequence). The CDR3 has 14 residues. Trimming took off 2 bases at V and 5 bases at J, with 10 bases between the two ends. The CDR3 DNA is TGTGCCAGCAGTTTAACCGTCCGGGACAATGAGCAGTTCTTC. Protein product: CASSLTVRDNEQFF.

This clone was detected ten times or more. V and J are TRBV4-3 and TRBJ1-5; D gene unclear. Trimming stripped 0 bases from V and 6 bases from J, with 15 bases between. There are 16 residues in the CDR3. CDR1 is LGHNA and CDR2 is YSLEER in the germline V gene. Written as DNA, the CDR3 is TGCGCCAGCAGCCAAGATTTAGAGAACGCGGGTCAGCCCCAGCATTTT. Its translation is CASSQDLENAGQPQHF.

CDR3 DNA: TGTGCCAGCAGCTTAGCTTTACAGGGGAGGACCGGGGAGCTGTTTTTT. It translates to CASSLALQGRTGELFF. This sequence joins TRBV7-6 and TRBJ2-2; D is perhaps TRBD1 (7 bases). The CDR3 sequence is 16 residues long. The V end lost 0 bases, the J end lost 5 bases, and 13 bases lay between the germline ends. CDR1 is SGHVS, CDR2 FNYEAQ, per germline.

The CDR3, as DNA: TGTGCCAGCAGCCTATCAGGTGAAAAACTGTTTTTT. As protein: CASSLSGEKLFF. The rearrangement uses TRBV5-6 and TRBJ1-4; D uncertain. Trimming cost V 4 bases and J 7 bases, with 8 bases left between them. The length of the CDR3 is 12 residues. Germline loops: CDR1 SGHDT, CDR2 YYEEEE.

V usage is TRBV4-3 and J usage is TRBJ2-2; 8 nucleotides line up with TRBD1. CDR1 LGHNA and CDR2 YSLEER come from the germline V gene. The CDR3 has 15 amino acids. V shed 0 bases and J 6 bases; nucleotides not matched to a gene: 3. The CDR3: CASSQDRQGSGELFF. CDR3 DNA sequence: TGCGCCAGCAGCCAAGATAGACAGGGGTCCGGGGAGCTGTTTTTT.

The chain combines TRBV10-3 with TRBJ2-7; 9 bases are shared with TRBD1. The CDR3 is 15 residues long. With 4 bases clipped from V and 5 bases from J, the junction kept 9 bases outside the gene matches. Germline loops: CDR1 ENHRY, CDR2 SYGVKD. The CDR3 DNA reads TGTGCCATCAGTGGAGCCGGGACAGGGTACGACGAGCAGTACTTC. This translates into CAISGAGTGYDEQYF.

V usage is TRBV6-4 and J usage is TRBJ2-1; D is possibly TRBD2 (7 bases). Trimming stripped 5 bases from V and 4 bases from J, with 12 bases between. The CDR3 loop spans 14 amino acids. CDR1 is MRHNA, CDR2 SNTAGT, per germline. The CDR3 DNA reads TGTGCCAGCAGTAGGGGGGGCCAATACAATGAGCAGTTCTTC. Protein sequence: CASSRGGQYNEQFF.

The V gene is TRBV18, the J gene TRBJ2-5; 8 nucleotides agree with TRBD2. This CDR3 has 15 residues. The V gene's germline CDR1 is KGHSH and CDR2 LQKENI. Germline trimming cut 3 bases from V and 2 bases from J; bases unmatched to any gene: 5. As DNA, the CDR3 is TGTGCCAGCTCACCCCTTGGCGGGGGGCAAGAGACCCAGTACTTC. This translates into CASSPLGGGQETQYF.

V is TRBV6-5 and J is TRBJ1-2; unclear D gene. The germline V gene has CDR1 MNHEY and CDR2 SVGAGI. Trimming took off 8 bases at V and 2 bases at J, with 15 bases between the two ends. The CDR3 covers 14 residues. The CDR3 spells CASLPLTANYGYTF. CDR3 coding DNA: TGTGCCAGCCTCCCTCTTACAGCCAACTATGGCTACACCTTC.

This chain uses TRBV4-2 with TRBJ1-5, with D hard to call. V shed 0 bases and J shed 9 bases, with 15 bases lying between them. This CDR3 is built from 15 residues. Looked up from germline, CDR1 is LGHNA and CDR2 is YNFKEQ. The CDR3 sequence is CASSQETGGNGPQHF. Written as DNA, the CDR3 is TGTGCCAGCAGCCAAGAAACGGGAGGGAATGGGCCCCAGCATTTT.

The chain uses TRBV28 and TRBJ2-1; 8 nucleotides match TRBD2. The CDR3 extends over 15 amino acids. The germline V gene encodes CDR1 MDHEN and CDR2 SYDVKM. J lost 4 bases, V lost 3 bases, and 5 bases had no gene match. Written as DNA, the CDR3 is TGTGCCAGCAGTTTCCCGGGGGGGTGGTACAATGAGCAGTTCTTC. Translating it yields CASSFPGGWYNEQFF.

The CDR3 sequence: CASSVTGGNEKLFF. DNA for the CDR3: TGTGCCAGCAGCGTGACAGGGGGTAATGAAAAACTGTTTTTT. The chain uses TRBV9 and TRBJ1-4; 9 nucleotides match TRBD1. CDR1 and CDR2 (germline): SGDLS, YYNGEE. There are 14 residues in the CDR3. Trimming cost V 2 bases and J 4 bases; bases outside gene matches: 0.

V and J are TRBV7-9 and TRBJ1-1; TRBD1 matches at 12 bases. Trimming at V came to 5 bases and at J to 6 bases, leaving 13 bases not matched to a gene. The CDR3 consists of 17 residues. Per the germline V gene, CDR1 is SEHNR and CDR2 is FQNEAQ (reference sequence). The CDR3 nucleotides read TGTGCCAGCAGCGGGGTTGTATCGGGGACAGGGGGCCCTGAAGCTTTCTTT. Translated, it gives CASSGVVSGTGGPEAFF.

CDR3 DNA: TGTGCCAGCTCTGCAGGGCTGAACACTGAAGCTTTCTTT. Its protein product is CASSAGLNTEAFF. This chain connects TRBV2 to TRBJ1-1; tentatively, D is TRBD1 (5 bases). The length of the CDR3 is 13 residues. Germline-derived CDR1 and CDR2 are SNHLY and FYNNEI. The V end was cut by 8 bases, the J end by 0 bases, with 10 bases between.

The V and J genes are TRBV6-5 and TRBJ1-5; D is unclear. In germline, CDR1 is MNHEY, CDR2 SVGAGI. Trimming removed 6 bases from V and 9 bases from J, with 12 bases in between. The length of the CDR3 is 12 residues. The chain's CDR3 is CASSGLSGPQHF. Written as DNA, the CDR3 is TGTGCCAGCAGCGGATTGAGCGGGCCCCAGCATTTT.

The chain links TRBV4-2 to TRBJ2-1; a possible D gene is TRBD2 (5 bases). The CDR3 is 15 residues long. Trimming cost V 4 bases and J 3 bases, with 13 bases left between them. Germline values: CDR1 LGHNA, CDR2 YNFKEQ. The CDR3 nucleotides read TGTGCCAGCAGCCCGAGTCGGAGCGGCTACAATGAGCAGTTCTTC. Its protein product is CASSPSRSGYNEQFF.

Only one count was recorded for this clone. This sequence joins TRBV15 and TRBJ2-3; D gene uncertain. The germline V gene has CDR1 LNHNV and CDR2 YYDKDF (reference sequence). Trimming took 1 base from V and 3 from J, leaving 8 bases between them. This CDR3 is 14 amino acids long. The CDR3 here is CATSRVAVTDTQYF. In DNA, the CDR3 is TGTGCCACCAGCAGAGTGGCAGTTACAGATACGCAGTATTTT.

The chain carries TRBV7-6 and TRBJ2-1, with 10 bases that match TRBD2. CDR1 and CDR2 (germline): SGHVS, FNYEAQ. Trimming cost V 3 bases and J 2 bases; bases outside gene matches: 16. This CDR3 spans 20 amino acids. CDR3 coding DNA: TGTGCCAGCAGCTTCGGGCCGGCAGGGTCTAGCGGGGGAACCTACAATGAGCAGTTCTTC. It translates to CASSFGPAGSSGGTYNEQFF.

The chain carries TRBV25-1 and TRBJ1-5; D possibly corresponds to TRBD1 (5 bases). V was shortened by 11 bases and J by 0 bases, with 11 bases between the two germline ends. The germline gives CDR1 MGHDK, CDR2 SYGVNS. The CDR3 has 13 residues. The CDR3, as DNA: TGTGCCGCTCAGGGCTATAGCAATCAGCCCCAGCATTTT. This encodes CAAQGYSNQPQHF.

Here the CDR3 reads CSAGGGRGPAEAFF. CDR3 coding DNA: TGCAGCGCTGGGGGGGGCAGGGGGCCAGCTGAAGCTTTCTTT. This rearrangement joins TRBV29-1 to TRBJ1-1; 8 bases are shared with TRBD1. V trimming: 7 bases; J trimming: 6 bases; junction bases outside the gene matches: 13. Germline-derived CDR1 and CDR2 are SQVTM and ANQGSEA. This CDR3 has 14 residues.